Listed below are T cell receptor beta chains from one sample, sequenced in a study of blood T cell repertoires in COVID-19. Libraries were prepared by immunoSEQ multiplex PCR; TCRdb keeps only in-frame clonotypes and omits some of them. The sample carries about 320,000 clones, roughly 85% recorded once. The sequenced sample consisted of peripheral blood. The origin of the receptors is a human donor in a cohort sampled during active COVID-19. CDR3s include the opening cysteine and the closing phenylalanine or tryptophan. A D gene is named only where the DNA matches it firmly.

CASRQGNQPQHF	TRBV19	NA	TRBJ1-5
CASSLGQGVGNEQFF	TRBV7-8	TRBD1	TRBJ2-1
CASGKTGREKLFF	TRBV6-5	TRBD1	TRBJ1-4
CASSDWTGGLYEQYF	TRBV6-1	TRBD1	TRBJ2-7
CATSDQGGGYTF	TRBV24-1	NA	TRBJ1-2
CAAREGLNTGELFF	TRBV6-6	TRBD2	TRBJ2-2
CASSEGGNNSPLHF	TRBV2	NA	TRBJ1-6
CASSYSGTGENSPLHF	TRBV6-5	TRBD1	TRBJ1-6
CASSDRGGNQPQHF	TRBV3-1/TRBV3-2	TRBD1	TRBJ1-5
CASSNADRNGYTF	TRBV7-2	NA	TRBJ1-2
CASTNLSNQPQHF	TRBV12-3/TRBV12-4	NA	TRBJ1-5
CASHGQGLAEAFF	TRBV12-3/TRBV12-4	TRBD1	TRBJ1-1
CASSSGTGGGYGYTF	TRBV10-2	TRBD1	TRBJ1-2
CASSREGIDGYTF	TRBV19	NA	TRBJ1-2
CASSEEPGYGYTF	TRBV6-4	NA	TRBJ1-2
CASSEIQGANEKLFF	TRBV2	TRBD1	TRBJ1-4
CASSSDQPQHF	TRBV6-5	NA	TRBJ1-5
CAISAHSTISDRAYSPLHF	TRBV10-3	TRBD1	TRBJ1-6
CASSEAASGGVYEQYF	TRBV6-1	TRBD2	TRBJ2-7
CASSYMRDEQYF	TRBV6-2/TRBV6-3	NA	TRBJ2-7
CASRSLAVFNTQYF	TRBV6-5	TRBD2	TRBJ2-3
CATSDFQNTGELFF	TRBV24-1	NA	TRBJ2-2
CASSEYVRASGYTF	TRBV6-1	NA	TRBJ1-2
CASSNSGTGNPNQPQHF	TRBV11-2	TRBD1	TRBJ1-5
CASSFTRPTGPSEAFF	TRBV27	TRBD1	TRBJ1-1
CASSLGAGGPAEQFF	TRBV7-6	TRBD2	TRBJ2-1
CASSPGGSGNTIYF	TRBV6-5	TRBD1	TRBJ1-3
CATTGGTYEQYF	TRBV19	TRBD1	TRBJ2-7
CASRLSVGNSPLHF	TRBV11-2	NA	TRBJ1-6
CASSPDSYNEQFF	TRBV7-3	NA	TRBJ2-1
CASGQRGTDTQYF	TRBV11-3	TRBD2	TRBJ2-3
CASSSSGGGSDEQYF	TRBV5-6	TRBD2	TRBJ2-7
CASSPPNREETEAFF	TRBV18	NA	TRBJ1-1
CASSPSTVTYEQYF	TRBV6-5	NA	TRBJ2-7
CASSVERSDTQYF	TRBV9	NA	TRBJ2-3
CSVTGGWGNQPQHF	TRBV29-1	TRBD1	TRBJ1-5
CASTRGMNTEAFF	TRBV10-1	NA	TRBJ1-1
CATSGQGANTGELFF	TRBV24-1	TRBD1	TRBJ2-2
CASSAATGSTYEQYF	TRBV5-1	NA	TRBJ2-7
CASSSGGIPNQPQHF	TRBV7-9	TRBD1	TRBJ1-5
CASSFGGSGNTIYF	TRBV5-1	NA	TRBJ1-3
CASSSDRAEAFF	TRBV7-8	TRBD1	TRBJ1-1
CASSEGGTYEQYF	TRBV7-9	NA	TRBJ2-7
CASSLGRNTEAFF	TRBV27	NA	TRBJ1-1
CASSPGQTYEQYF	TRBV7-9	NA	TRBJ2-7
CASSEPGLRTEAFF	TRBV6-1	NA	TRBJ1-1
CAISEQGRGQVDTQYF	TRBV10-3	TRBD1	TRBJ2-3
CASRTENTEAFF	TRBV6-5	NA	TRBJ1-1
CASRNTVYGYTF	TRBV2	NA	TRBJ1-2
CASSFPRGGTLGPQHF	TRBV28	NA	TRBJ1-5
CASTLAAANTGELFF	TRBV27	NA	TRBJ2-2
CASSQDLRQGYTF	TRBV4-1	NA	TRBJ1-2
CASSPHGIGQGPGNTIYF	TRBV6-2/TRBV6-3	TRBD1	TRBJ1-3
CSGGWGGSYEQYF	TRBV29-1	NA	TRBJ2-7
CATRGTLNEQYF	TRBV24-1	NA	TRBJ2-7
CAIQGGGDFQPQHF	TRBV28	NA	TRBJ1-5
CAWRGRSYEQYF	TRBV30	NA	TRBJ2-7